One sample yielded the 11 T cell receptor beta chains listed below, sequenced in a study of cytomegalovirus exposure and HLA in healthy donors. PCR employed 60 Vbeta and 13 Jbeta primers. Profiled with immunoSEQ multiplex PCR; TCRdb holds only in-frame clones, not every one. The profile shows 95,000 to 150,000 clones, over 80% of them singletons. Material for sequencing was PBMCs. These receptors were taken from a man aged 25-45 years in good health and CMV-seronegative.

This rearrangement joins TRBV7-8 to TRBJ2-5; 10 bases are shared with TRBD2. The CDR3 is made up of 17 amino acids. Per germline, CDR1 SGHVS and CDR2 FQNEAQ. Trimming took 1 base from V and 5 from J; bases not matched to a gene: 10. The CDR3: CASSLDQLSGGLETQYF. The CDR3 bases are TGTGCCAGCAGCTTAGATCAACTTAGCGGGGGGTTGGAGACCCAGTACTTC.

The V call is TRBV7-9, the J call TRBJ2-7, with 9 nucleotides matching TRBD2. J gave up 7 bases and V 7 bases, and 8 bases lay outside the gene matches. This CDR3 has 13 amino acids. Germline lookup yields CDR1 SEHNR and CDR2 FQNEAQ (reference sequence). CDR3 sequence reads: CASTQAGGGEQYF. CDR3 in DNA: TGTGCCAGCACACAAGCGGGGGGTGGGGAGCAGTACTTC.

V and J are TRBV19 and TRBJ2-3, with TRBD1 matching over 11 bases. With 3 bases clipped from V and 7 bases from J, the junction kept 3 bases outside the gene matches. The CDR3 loop spans 14 amino acids. Per the germline V gene, CDR1 is LNHDA and CDR2 is SQIVND (reference sequence). CDR3 nucleotide sequence: TGTGCCAGTAGTATGGGACAGGGGGTGAATACGCAGTATTTT. This sequence encodes CASSMGQGVNTQYF.

CDR3 region: CASEAGAGGELFF. The CDR3 nucleotides are TGTGCCAGCGAGGCAGGGGCGGGCGGGGAGCTGTTTTTT. This chain connects TRBV2 to TRBJ2-2; tentative D call: TRBD1 (6 bases). Germline V gives CDR1 SNHLY, CDR2 FYNNEI. Deletions cut 8 bases from V and 7 bases from J, with 14 bases between. The CDR3 length is 13 residues.

In this sample, this clone turned up a few times. This chain connects TRBV9 to TRBJ2-2; no clear D. V shed 6 bases and J shed 1 base, with 10 bases lying between them. Germline CDR1 and CDR2: SGDLS and YYNGEE. The CDR3 length is 14 residues. CDR3 sequence (DNA): TGTGCCAGCACGAGTCTCTTGAACACCGGGGAGCTGTTTTTT. It codes for CASTSLLNTGELFF. Looking up the rest from reference TRBV9 and TRBJ2-2 gives the full variable domain: DSGVTQTPKHLITATGQRVTLRCSPRSGDLSVYWYQQSLDQGLQFLIQYYNGEERAKGNILERFSAQQFPDLHSELNLSSLELGDSALYFCASTSLLNTGELFFGEGSRLTVL.

V gene TRBV27 combines with J gene TRBJ1-3; no clear D. V was trimmed by 7 bases and J by 4 bases, leaving 14 bases between them. Germline values: CDR1 MNHEY, CDR2 SMNVEV (reference sequence). CDR3 length: 14 residues. CDR3 residues: CASTWASGGNTIYF. Written as DNA, the CDR3 is TGTGCCAGCACCTGGGCCTCTGGGGGAAACACCATATATTTT.

V is TRBV18 and J is TRBJ2-7, with 9 positions matching TRBD1. Trimming cost V 5 bases and J 6 bases; bases outside gene matches: 8. Per the germline V gene, CDR1 is KGHSH and CDR2 is LQKENI. CDR3 size: 14 residues. The CDR3 is CASSTDRGVLEQYF. The CDR3 DNA is TGTGCCAGCTCAACGGACAGGGGTGTCCTCGAGCAGTACTTC. Full variable domain (outside the CDR3, taken from reference TRBV18 and TRBJ2-7): NAGVMQNPRHLVRRRGQEARLRCSPMKGHSHVYWYRQLPEEGLKFMVYLQKENIIDESGMPKERFSAEFPKEGPSILRIQQVVRGDSAAYFCASSTDRGVLEQYFGPGTRLTVT.

This clone appeared once. V usage is TRBV14 and J usage is TRBJ1-6, with TRBD1 matching over 8 bases. This CDR3 has 17 amino acids. From germline, CDR1 is SGHDN and CDR2 FVKESK. J gave up 7 bases and V 0 bases, and 8 bases lay outside the gene matches. CDR3 amino acids: CASSQERRQGRNSPLHF. The CDR3 region has the DNA TGTGCCAGCAGCCAAGAGCGTCGACAGGGGAGGAATTCACCCCTCCACTTT.

This chain joins TRBV5-1 and TRBJ2-7, with 7 bases matching TRBD1. The CDR3 is 14 residues long. V shed 1 base, J shed 2 bases, and the junction held 3 bases outside the gene matches. Germline loops: CDR1 SGHRS, CDR2 YFSETQ. The CDR3 coding sequence is TGCGCCAGCAGCTTGAGACAGGGCACCTACGAGCAGTACTTC. Translation gives CASSLRQGTYEQYF.

In regard to this clone: Other DNA sequences in the sample encode the same CDR3. The gene calls are TRBV13 and TRBJ1-1; 8 nucleotides line up with TRBD1. Germline CDR1 is PRHDT and CDR2 is FYEKMQ (reference sequence). The CDR3 sequence is 14 residues long. The trim removed 0 bases at V and 12 bases at J, leaving 9 bases unmatched. The CDR3 reads CASSLGDRVSQTFF. In nucleotides, the CDR3 is TGTGCCAGCAGCTTAGGGGACAGGGTTTCCCAAACTTTCTTT.

The chain recombines TRBV5-1 with TRBJ2-3; the match to TRBD2 covers 16 bases. The CDR3 has 22 residues. V lost 3 bases to trimming and J lost 4 bases; unmatched junction nucleotides: 20. The V gene's germline CDR1 is SGHRS and CDR2 YFSETQ. The CDR3: CASSSTRVEGLAGGPVADTQYF. Here the CDR3 DNA reads TGCGCCAGCAGCTCTACAAGGGTCGAGGGACTAGCGGGGGGGCCGGTCGCAGATACGCAGTATTTT.